These 24 T cell receptor beta chains originate from one sample sequenced in a study of identical twins. A single record per CDR3 protein comes from TCRdb applying MiXCR to the 5' RACE reads. The sample yields around 510,000 distinct CDR3 sequences, 13% to 15% seen once. This sample also appeared in a second study, on yellow fever vaccine responses in identical twins.

The source material was CD4+ T cells sorted from blood. The receptors here all came from a young woman in good health.

This clonotype was seen a few times. The V gene is TRBV5-1, the J gene TRBJ1-3; D not certain. The CDR3 spans 14 residues. CDR1 is SGHRS, CDR2 YFSETQ, per germline. V was shortened by 4 bases and J by 0 bases, with 8 bases between the two germline ends. The CDR3 here is CASSGASSGNTIYF. The DNA of the CDR3 is TGCGCCAGCAGCGGCGCTAGCTCTGGAAACACCATATATTTT.

The chain joins TRBV29-1 to TRBJ1-4; 8 nucleotides agree with TRBD1. The CDR3 sequence is 15 residues long. With V trimmed by 4 bases and J by 4 bases, 8 bases remained unmatched. Germline-derived CDR1 and CDR2 are SQVTM and ANQGSEA. The CDR3 DNA reads as TGCAGCGTTGCGGGGGCAGGGGGCGGTAATGAAAAACTGTTTTTT. It codes for CSVAGAGGGNEKLFF.

This clonotype was found a few times. V gene TRBV5-8 combines with J gene TRBJ2-2; D not certain. Trimming pared 0 bases from V and 5 bases from J, leaving 17 bases between. Germline V gives CDR1 SGHTS, CDR2 YDEGEE. The CDR3 totals 17 residues. The CDR3 nucleotides read TGTGCCAGCAGCTTGGATTGGAAACAAAGGTTGACCGGGGAGCTGTTTTTT. Translation: CASSLDWKQRLTGELFF. The full variable domain, in which reference TRBV5-8 and TRBJ2-2 provide the parts outside the CDR3, is EAGVTQSPTHLIKTRGQQATLRCSPISGHTSVYWYQQALGLGLQFLLWYDEGEERNRGNFPPRFSGRQFPNYSSELNVNALELEDSALYLCASSLDWKQRLTGELFFGEGSRLTVL.

This chain joins TRBV4-2 and TRBJ1-5; D gene uncertain. The CDR3 has 16 amino acids. Looked up from germline, CDR1 is LGHNA and CDR2 is YNFKEQ. V was clipped by 0 bases and J by 0 bases, with 9 bases between them. CDR3 DNA sequence: TGTGCCAGCAGCCAAGAGTTTCGGGGTAGCAATCAGCCCCAGCATTTT. This sequence encodes CASSQEFRGSNQPQHF.

The chain employs TRBV7-6 and TRBJ2-1; D is undetermined. The CDR3 contains 13 residues. V dropped 2 bases and J dropped 4 bases, with 6 bases sitting between them. Germline values: CDR1 SGHVS, CDR2 FNYEAQ. CDR3: CASSLQPYNEQFF. CDR3 sequence (DNA): TGTGCCAGCAGCTTACAACCTTACAATGAGCAGTTCTTC.

V and J are TRBV7-3 and TRBJ2-4; no definite D call. CDR1 is SGHTA, CDR2 FQGTGA, per germline. The CDR3 has 14 amino acids. V lost 1 base and J 8 bases, leaving 12 bases between the germline ends. Here the CDR3 DNA reads TGTGCCAGCAGCTTAAAAGGAATAAATGACATTCAGTACTTC. It specifies CASSLKGINDIQYF.

This clonotype was seen only once. The rearrangement joins TRBV29-1 to TRBJ2-1; D perhaps matches TRBD1 (7 bases). V dropped 5 bases and J dropped 2 bases, with 13 bases sitting between them. CDR1 SQVTM and CDR2 ANQGSEA come from the germline V gene. The CDR3 runs to 14 residues. The CDR3 loop is CSVTQGGAYNEQFF. The CDR3 region has the DNA TGCAGCGTTACCCAGGGGGGCGCCTACAATGAGCAGTTCTTC.

This chain links TRBV29-1 with TRBJ1-1, with D maybe TRBD1 (6 bases). CDR1 is SQVTM and CDR2 is ANQGSEA in the germline V gene. The CDR3 loop spans 12 amino acids. With 6 bases removed from V and 1 base from J, the gap between germline ends came to 9 bases. The DNA for the CDR3 is TGCAGCGTAGCCAGGGGGAACACTGAAGCTTTCTTT. Amino acid sequence: CSVARGNTEAFF.

The chain recombines TRBV29-1 with TRBJ1-2; 7 nucleotides agree with TRBD1. V trimming: 4 bases; J trimming: 7 bases; junction bases outside the gene matches: 9. Germline lookup yields CDR1 SQVTM and CDR2 ANQGSEA. This CDR3 has 13 residues. The CDR3 DNA reads as TGCAGCGTTGGTAGCCCCAACAGGGGTGGCTACACCTTC. Encoded protein: CSVGSPNRGGYTF.

The chain joins TRBV20-1 to TRBJ2-2, with no clear D. The CDR3 runs to 13 residues. Germline assignment: CDR1 DFQATT and CDR2 SNEGSKA (reference sequence). V shed 1 base and J shed 8 bases, with 11 bases lying between them. The CDR3, as DNA: TGCAGTGCTAGAGGTTCTGGTATAGGGGAGCTGTTTTTT. Amino acids: CSARGSGIGELFF.

The rearrangement links TRBV10-3 to TRBJ2-3; 10 nucleotides agree with TRBD2. Unmatched junction bases numbered 7, after V lost 6 bases and J lost 4 bases. The CDR3 loop spans 15 amino acids. Germline CDR1 is ENHRY and CDR2 is SYGVKD. DNA of the CDR3: TGTGCCATCAGGCGGCTAGCGGGAGTTTCAGATACGCAGTATTTT. As protein: CAIRRLAGVSDTQYF.

This clonotype was seen a few times. The rearrangement joins TRBV28 to TRBJ1-5; 7 nucleotides agree with TRBD1. CDR3 length equals 15 residues. Germline loops: CDR1 MDHEN, CDR2 SYDVKM. V was clipped by 6 bases and J by 6 bases; unmatched bases: 11. CDR3 sequence: CASSLLDRVTQPQHF. In DNA form, the CDR3 reads TGTGCCAGCAGCCTACTAGACAGGGTCACTCAGCCCCAGCATTTT.

The rearrangement links TRBV18 to TRBJ2-1; 9 bases are a match to TRBD2. CDR3 length: 15 residues. Unmatched junction bases numbered 8, after V lost 4 bases and J lost 7 bases. Germline V gene sequence: CDR1 KGHSH, CDR2 LQKENI. In DNA form, the CDR3 reads TGTGCCAGCTCACGGCCTAGCGGGAAACAGAATGAGCAGTTCTTC. Residues: CASSRPSGKQNEQFF. The complete variable domain, with remaining parts taken from reference TRBV18 and TRBJ2-1, reads NAGVMQNPRHLVRRRGQEARLRCSPMKGHSHVYWYRQLPEEGLKFMVYLQKENIIDESGMPKERFSAEFPKEGPSILRIQQVVRGDSAAYFCASSRPSGKQNEQFFGPGTRLTVL.

This clonotype showed up just a few times. The V gene is TRBV20-1, the J gene TRBJ2-3; TRBD2 matches 10 bases. The germline CDR1 and CDR2 sequences are DFQATT and SNEGSKA (reference sequence). The CDR3 has 16 residues. The J segment lost 0 bases and the V segment lost 0 bases, leaving 3 bases of the junction unmatched. This CDR3 reads CSARDRLAGSTDTQYF. DNA of the CDR3: TGCAGTGCTAGAGATCGACTAGCGGGTAGCACAGATACGCAGTATTTT.

This clonotype has just a few counts. CDR3 nucleotides: TGCAGTGCCAGAAGTGACCCCACAGATACGCAGTATTTT. Its protein is CSARSDPTDTQYF. The J gene is TRBJ2-3, the V gene TRBV20-1; D gene unclear. The V and J ends lost 6 bases and 2 bases respectively, with 12 bases between them. Germline CDR1 DFQATT, CDR2 SNEGSKA (reference sequence). CDR3 length: 13 amino acids.

The chain has TRBV6-1 and TRBJ2-4, with 10 bases lining up with TRBD2. The CDR3 is 19 amino acids. V lost 6 bases and J lost 0; bases outside the gene matches: 14. Germline CDR1 reads MNHNS; CDR2 reads SASEGT. The CDR3 sequence: CASRARTSGYPLAKNIQYF. CDR3 bases: TGTGCCAGCAGGGCACGGACTAGCGGCTACCCCCTAGCCAAAAACATTCAGTACTTC.

The chain joins TRBV5-1 to TRBJ2-1, with D tentatively TRBD1 or TRBD2 (6 bases each). The CDR3 extends over 16 amino acids. The germline gives CDR1 SGHRS, CDR2 YFSETQ. The V end lost 0 bases, the J end lost 3 bases, and 13 bases lay between the germline ends. The CDR3 sequence: CASSLGGAGFYNEQFF. The DNA of the CDR3 is TGCGCCAGCAGCTTGGGGGGGGCCGGTTTCTACAATGAGCAGTTCTTC.

This clonotype was observed a handful of times. The V gene is TRBV20-1, the J gene TRBJ2-2, with 7 bases that match TRBD1. This CDR3 spans 14 amino acids. After removal of 6 bases from V and 4 bases from J, the junction contained 8 bases not matched to a gene. Germline assignment: CDR1 DFQATT and CDR2 SNEGSKA (reference sequence). The CDR3 nucleotides read TGCAGTGCCCGCCGACAGGGAGCCACCGGGGAGCTGTTTTTT. Translation: CSARRQGATGELFF.

This clonotype has more than one count but fewer than ten. The CDR3 DNA reads TGTGCCAGCAGCCAAGTCGGAACAGTTTCCGGGGAGCTGTTTTTT. Protein sequence: CASSQVGTVSGELFF. The gene calls are TRBV3-1 and TRBJ2-2; no firm D call. Trimming left V 1 base short and J 6 bases short, with 12 bases between. CDR3 size: 15 residues. CDR1 is LGHDT, CDR2 YNNKEL, per germline (reference sequence).

The chain employs TRBV6-5 and TRBJ2-3, with D uncertain. Germline V CDR1 and CDR2: MNHEY, SVGAGI. There are 15 residues in the CDR3. Trimming removed 2 bases from V and 2 bases from J, with 11 bases in between. CDR3 protein: CASSYRSPNTDTQYF. DNA for the CDR3: TGTGCCAGCAGTTACAGGTCTCCCAACACAGATACGCAGTATTTT.

The chain combines TRBV7-9 with TRBJ2-3, with 11 bases that match TRBD2. This CDR3 region has 14 residues. Germline loops: CDR1 SEHNR, CDR2 FQNEAQ (reference sequence). J lost 5 bases, V lost 5 bases, and 3 bases had no gene match. The CDR3 DNA reads TGTGCCAGCAGCCAGACTAGCGGGAAAGATACGCAGTATTTT. It codes for CASSQTSGKDTQYF.

In this sample, this clonotype turned up a few times. The chain has TRBV4-3 and TRBJ2-2; 16 bases fit TRBD2. The CDR3 runs to 17 residues. The V segment lost 4 bases and the J segment 8 bases; nucleotides outside the gene matches: 7. Germline values: CDR1 LGHNA, CDR2 YSLEER. The CDR3 nucleotides are TGCGCCAGCAGCCGAACCGGGACTAGCGGGAGGGCGGGGGAGCTGTTTTTT. It is translated as CASSRTGTSGRAGELFF.

This clonotype appeared many times. J is TRBJ1-4 and V is TRBV7-9, with a weak D call TRBD1 (5 bases). V lost 10 bases and J lost 7, with 13 bases in between. Per germline, CDR1 SEHNR and CDR2 FQNEAQ (reference sequence). The CDR3 totals 12 residues. CDR3 in amino acids: CATEAGSEKLFF. DNA of the CDR3: TGTGCCACAGAAGCAGGGAGTGAAAAACTGTTTTTT.

This clonotype occurred a few times. J is TRBJ2-1 and V is TRBV5-1, with D perhaps matching TRBD2 (7 bases). From germline, CDR1 is SGHRS and CDR2 YFSETQ. The CDR3 covers 15 residues. Trimming stripped 2 bases from V and 2 bases from J, with 11 bases between. CDR3 loop: CASSFQGTTYNEQFF. CDR3 nucleotide sequence: TGCGCCAGCAGCTTCCAGGGGACTACCTACAATGAGCAGTTCTTC.